This T cell receptor beta chain was identified during a study of T-cell reconstitution after alpha-beta-depleted transplantation in children. General observations from the study: Several hundred rapidly expanded clones from non-depleted graft cells reportedly supplied alpha-beta T cells about two months post-transplant. Once a year had passed after transplant, T-cell counts and diversity came mostly from newly produced T cells. In some patients, recipient T cells and intrathymic progenitors surviving conditioning explained high day-60 diversity.

TCRbeta library construction was performed incorporating unique molecular identifiers. TCRdb reprocessed the PCR reads via MiXCR and lists one record per CDR3 protein. The table lists 70,000 to 95,000 distinct CDR3 sequences, roughly 15% of them singletons. This clonotype was recorded a few times. Its specificity is unknown. The clonotype was recovered from a male patient between 2 and 15 years old who had a stem cell transplant for acute lymphoblastic leukemia, so the T cells may come from the graft donor. Sequenced material: PBMCs, mostly from graft donor cells, taken 180 days after TCRalphabeta/CD19-depleted stem cell transplant.

The CDR3 protein is CASSLSLLTGAPSSYLANYGYTF. The DNA of the CDR3 is TGTGCCAGCAGCTTATCTCTGCTCACAGGGGCACCTTCCTCGTATTTAGCTAACTATGGCTACACCTTC. The chain uses TRBV7-2 and TRBJ1-2; 7 nucleotides align to TRBD1. Germline-derived CDR1 and CDR2 are SGHTA and FQGNSA. CDR3 length: 23 amino acids. Germline trimming cut 2 bases from V and 0 bases from J; bases unmatched to any gene: 27. Filled out from reference TRBV7-2 and TRBJ1-2, the complete variable domain reads GAGVSQSPSNKVTEKGKDVELRCDPISGHTALYWYRQSLGQGLEFLIYFQGNSAPDKSGLPSDRFSAERTGGSVSTLTIQRTQQEDSAVYLCASSLSLLTGAPSSYLANYGYTFGSGTRLTVV.